Listed below are T cell receptor beta chains from one sample, sequenced in a study of T-cell reconstitution after alpha-beta-depleted transplantation in children. MiXCR, applied by TCRdb to the PCR reads, yields one record per CDR3 protein. The table includes over 150,000 distinct CDR3 sequences, approximately 6.9% detected once. The sequences come from PBMCs, collected before TCRalphabeta/CD19-depleted stem cell transplant. These receptors were obtained from a boy aged 2 to 9 with acute lymphoblastic leukemia, due to receive a stem cell transplant. CDR3s include the opening cysteine and the closing phenylalanine or tryptophan. D genes are given only for firm matches. Clone size appears in some rows only: once, few, many, or a class for an expanded clone.

J gene | clone size | D gene | V gene | CDR3 protein | CDR3 DNA
TRBJ2-2 | few | TRBD2 | TRBV7-9 | CASSTTAGVGTGELFF | TGTGCCAGCAGCACCACAGCGGGAGTGGGTACCGGGGAGCTGTTTTTT
TRBJ2-6 | many | NA | TRBV24-1 | CATSDPTGSGANVLTF | TGTGCCACCAGTGATCCGACAGGTAGTGGGGCCAACGTCCTGACTTTC
TRBJ2-2 | many | NA | TRBV2 | CASSEVSGSTGELFF | TGTGCCAGCAGTGAAGTTTCAGGTTCCACCGGGGAGCTGTTTTTT
TRBJ2-7 | many | NA | TRBV7-9 | CASSQGRVPYEQYF | TGTGCCAGCAGCCAGGGGAGGGTGCCCTACGAGCAGTACTTC
TRBJ2-1 | many | NA | TRBV12-3/TRBV12-4 | CASSSQLGTANEQFF | TGTGCCAGCAGTTCCCAATTGGGGACGGCGAATGAGCAGTTCTTC
TRBJ2-2 | NA | TRBD2 | TRBV20-1 | CRGKPPGLAGEWDTGELFF | TGCAGGGGTAAGCCTCCGGGACTAGCGGGAGAGTGGGACACCGGGGAGCTGTTTTTT
TRBJ2-1 | NA | NA | TRBV27 | CASRLAPGGGVSSEQFF | TGTGCCAGCAGGCTGGCCCCAGGCGGCGGGGTTTCTAGTGAGCAGTTCTTC
TRBJ2-4 | many | NA | TRBV7-9 | CASSLDLGDIQYF | TGTGCCAGCAGCTTAGATCTGGGAGACATTCAGTACTTC
TRBJ2-5 | few | NA | TRBV7-9 | CASSALEYF | TGTGCCAGCAGCGCGCTAGAGTACTTC
TRBJ2-3 | few | NA | TRBV20-1 | CSTTRGSESPQYF | TGCAGTACTACTCGGGGATCTGAATCCCCGCAGTATTTT
TRBJ2-5 | many | NA | TRBV7-9 | CASSSRGQETQYF | TGTGCCAGCAGCTCCAGGGGACAAGAGACCCAGTACTTC
TRBJ2-1 | many | NA | TRBV4-3 | CASSQVDSGYNEQFF | TGCGCCAGCAGCCAAGTTGATAGCGGTTACAATGAGCAGTTCTTC
TRBJ2-2 | few | NA | TRBV15 | CATRATGSTNTGELFF | TGTGCCACTAGAGCAACGGGGTCCACGAACACCGGGGAGCTGTTTTTT
TRBJ2-3 | few | NA | TRBV19 | CASSSKQASGQYF | TGTGCCAGTAGTTCTAAACAGGCCAGCGGGCAGTATTTT
TRBJ2-5 | few | TRBD1 | TRBV7-2 | CASSEHRGLPETQYF | TGTGCCAGCAGCGAACACAGGGGTCTTCCAGAGACCCAGTACTTC
TRBJ2-3 | NA | TRBD2 | TRBV6-5 | CASSNIAGDRLTDTQYF | TGTGCCAGCAGTAACATAGCGGGGGACCGATTGACAGATACGCAGTATTTT
TRBJ2-5 | NA | NA | TRBV19 | CASSIAEWETQYF | TGTGCCAGTAGTATAGCAGAATGGGAGACCCAGTACTTC
TRBJ2-1 | many | TRBD2 | TRBV5-1 | CASSFSSGGAYNEQFF | TGCGCCAGCAGCTTTAGTAGCGGGGGGGCCTACAATGAGCAGTTCTTC
TRBJ2-1 | many | TRBD2 | TRBV28 | CASSILAGGPKPLNNEQFF | TGTGCCAGCAGTATTCTAGCGGGAGGGCCAAAACCCCTAAACAATGAGCAGTTCTTC
TRBJ1-5 | many | NA | TRBV6-5 | CASSSRQGGNQPQHF | TGTGCCAGCAGTTCTCGTCAGGGCGGGAATCAGCCCCAGCATTTT
TRBJ2-7 | NA | NA | TRBV6-5 | CASSYYSARFYEQYF | TGTGCCAGCAGTTACTATTCCGCCAGGTTCTACGAGCAGTACTTC
TRBJ2-3 | many | TRBD2 | TRBV6-4 | CASSDIRRRAGGQNTDTQYF | TGTGCCAGCAGTGACATAAGGCGGAGAGCGGGGGGACAAAACACAGATACGCAGTATTTT
TRBJ1-5 | many | NA | TRBV13 | CASSLGESNQPQHF | TGTGCCAGCAGCTTAGGGGAGAGCAATCAGCCCCAGCATTTT
TRBJ2-7 | many | NA | TRBV28 | CASNQGPYEQYF | TGTGCCAGCAATCAGGGCCCCTACGAGCAGTACTTC
TRBJ2-7 | NA | NA | TRBV6-2/TRBV6-3 | CASTGASYEQYF | TGTGCCAGCACAGGGGCGTCCTACGAGCAGTACTTC
TRBJ1-4 | NA | NA | TRBV27 | CASSLTVREKLFF | TGTGCCAGCAGTTTGACGGTGCGGGAAAAACTGTTTTTT
TRBJ2-7 | many | TRBD2 | TRBV20-1 | CSASSSGRSHEQYF | TGCAGTGCTAGTTCCAGCGGGAGAAGTCACGAGCAGTACTTC
TRBJ1-1 | NA | TRBD1 | TRBV5-1 | CASSSQTWTGEGMNTEAFF | TGCGCCAGCAGCTCCCAGACGTGGACAGGGGAAGGGATGAACACTGAAGCTTTCTTT
TRBJ1-6 | few | NA | TRBV6-1 | CASSPLQGNSPLHF | TGTGCCAGCAGCCCCCTCCAGGGTAATTCACCCCTCCACTTT
TRBJ1-6 | few | NA | TRBV19 | CASSKNRDGNSPLHF | TGTGCCAGTAGTAAAAACAGGGATGGGAATTCACCCCTCCACTTT
TRBJ1-6 | NA | NA | TRBV28 | CASSFSSSPLHF | TGTGCCAGCAGTTTCTCCTCTTCGCCCCTCCACTTT
TRBJ2-1 | NA | NA | TRBV30 | CAWRFFGGNEQFF | TGTGCCTGGAGATTTTTTGGGGGAAATGAGCAGTTCTTC
TRBJ2-7 | few | TRBD1 | TRBV5-1 | CASSPGTGGPPSYEQYF | TGCGCCAGCAGTCCCGGGACAGGGGGCCCCCCCTCCTACGAGCAGTACTTC
TRBJ1-3 | many | NA | TRBV6-5 | CASSYDKGSGNTIYF | TGTGCCAGCAGTTATGATAAGGGCTCTGGAAACACCATATATTTT
TRBJ1-1 | once | NA | TRBV4-2 | CASSLNLWTVGPDSEAFF | TGTGCCAGCAGCCTAAATCTCTGGACAGTGGGGCCGGACTCTGAAGCTTTCTTT
TRBJ1-4 | many | TRBD1 | TRBV5-5 | CASSLEGDREKLFF | TGTGCCAGCAGCTTGGAGGGGGACAGAGAAAAACTGTTTTTT
TRBJ2-7 | many | TRBD2 | TRBV27 | CASSLSGTSGSYEQYF | TGTGCCAGCAGTTTATCGGGGACTAGCGGGAGCTACGAGCAGTACTTC
TRBJ1-5 | many | NA | TRBV20-1 | CSARDKAASNQPQHF | TGCAGTGCTAGAGATAAGGCAGCTAGCAATCAGCCCCAGCATTTT
TRBJ2-3 | many | NA | TRBV12-3/TRBV12-4 | CASSLQGGGDTQYF | TGTGCCAGCAGTCTCCAGGGTGGCGGAGATACGCAGTATTTT
TRBJ2-2 | many | NA | TRBV28 | CASSFTSGELFF | TGTGCCAGCAGTTTTACCAGCGGGGAGCTGTTTTTT
TRBJ2-4 | many | NA | TRBV28 | CASKTQPGLGDIQYF | TGTGCCAGCAAAACTCAACCAGGGTTGGGCGACATTCAGTACTTC
TRBJ2-5 | many | NA | TRBV7-9 | CASSKQQSAPETQYF | TGTGCCAGCAGCAAACAGCAATCCGCCCCAGAGACCCAGTACTTC
TRBJ2-1 | many | NA | TRBV7-8 | CASSLMANEQFF | TGTGCCAGCAGCTTAATGGCCAATGAGCAGTTCTTC
TRBJ2-7 | many | NA | TRBV29-1 | CSVDLLLGEQYF | TGCAGCGTTGACCTCCTCCTAGGAGAGCAGTACTTC
TRBJ2-5 | many | TRBD2 | TRBV29-1 | CSVGGSGGGNQGTQYF | TGCAGCGTTGGGGGAAGTGGCGGGGGGAACCAAGGGACCCAGTACTTC
TRBJ2-1 | NA | NA | TRBV6-2/TRBV6-3 | CAVRGLGTYNEQFF | TGTGCCGTCCGGGGGCTAGGGACCTACAATGAGCAGTTCTTC
TRBJ2-5 | many | NA | TRBV18 | CASSPDEETQYF | TGTGCCAGCTCACCAGACGAAGAGACCCAGTACTTC
TRBJ2-3 | many | TRBD2 | TRBV27 | CASSLWASGSSPDTQYF | TGTGCCAGCAGTTTATGGGCTAGCGGGAGTAGTCCAGATACGCAGTATTTT
TRBJ2-3 | many | TRBD1 | TRBV15 | CATSRGGQGYGDTQYF | TGTGCCACCAGCAGAGGCGGACAGGGGTATGGGGATACGCAGTATTTT
TRBJ1-6 | many | NA | TRBV6-5 | CASSSRALHNSPLHF | TGTGCCAGCAGTTCTAGGGCCTTACATAATTCACCCCTCCACTTT
TRBJ2-5 | many | NA | TRBV21-1 | CASSPRDTKQETQYF | TGTGCCAGCAGCCCCCGGGACACAAAGCAAGAGACCCAGTACTTC
TRBJ2-3 | many | NA | TRBV21-1 | CASSGRRTTDTQYF | TGTGCCAGCAGCGGACGGAGGACCACAGATACGCAGTATTTT
TRBJ1-4 | NA | TRBD1 | TRBV7-9 | CASSPGTVNEKLFF | TGTGCCAGCAGCCCCGGGACAGTGAATGAAAAACTGTTTTTT